This is a list of T cell receptor beta chains from one sample in a study of regulatory T cells in long-lasting Graves disease. TCRdb re-analysed the multiplex PCR reads in MiXCR, keeping a single row per CDR3 protein. The sample lists approximately 470,000 distinct CDR3 sequences, 15% to 20% occurring once. A further study also used this sample, focusing on T cells in Graves' hyperthyroidism and ophthalmopathy.

The sequencing used peripheral blood mononuclear cells (PBMCs), collected at new diagnosis, from a patient treated with antithyroid drugs. The receptors were sampled from a man in his forties with Graves disease. Both conserved end residues are trimmed from each CDR3.

V gene	J gene	CDR3 protein
TRBV5-1	TRBJ2-3	ASSLVASGTIGTDTQY
TRBV11-1	TRBJ2-1	ASSLRSVPYNEQF
TRBV5-1	TRBJ2-2	ASSFLPGVDGELF
TRBV5-4	TRBJ2-2	ASNRGPGELF
TRBV25-1	TRBJ2-3	ASRSVTDTQY
TRBV4-1	TRBJ2-1	ASCDRGDRRGNEQF
TRBV6-9	TRBJ1-1	ASSSPPGGAF
TRBV20-1	TRBJ2-7	SAPSTSSYEQY
TRBV7-2	TRBJ1-5	ASSKGGGQPQH
TRBV20-1	TRBJ1-5	SARGGKGDQPQH
TRBV6-2/TRBV6-3	TRBJ2-5	ASSDQGETQY
TRBV9	TRBJ2-5	ASSVGLAHETQY
TRBV15	.	ATSPDRARETQY
TRBV7-3	TRBJ2-2	ASSSTRRTGRTGELF
TRBV11-2	TRBJ2-7	ASSLGTRSGYEQY
TRBV19	TRBJ1-2	ASSEVWGRTNYGYT
TRBV29-1	TRBJ1-5	SVRDGDQPQH
TRBV30	TRBJ1-5	AWSFRGRINQPQH
TRBV24-1	TRBJ2-1	ATSEPSGPQGHEQF
TRBV20-1	TRBJ2-4	SASGGYKNIQY
TRBV20-1	TRBJ2-5	SAREAPVLETQY
TRBV12-3/TRBV12-4	TRBJ2-1	ASSAAGTNPFAVQF
TRBV4-2	TRBJ2-7	ASSQEVSGPPYEQY
TRBV20-1	TRBJ2-5	SAGTSGSQETQY
TRBV14	TRBJ2-1	ASSLRVGRIYEQF
TRBV20-1	TRBJ2-3	SAMSPGLSTDTQY
TRBV5-1	TRBJ2-3	ASSPPGLGGDTQY
TRBV2	TRBJ2-2	ASSESTVIGGELF
TRBV28	TRBJ2-7	ASSFEYKRNYEQY
TRBV28	TRBJ2-6	ASSFRPGWRSGANVLT
TRBV30	TRBJ2-1	AWSIETSGRNEQF
TRBV7-3	TRBJ2-2	ASSTKAGGVTGELF
TRBV5-4	TRBJ1-2	ASRYTGDDGYT
TRBV7-9	TRBJ2-1	ASSIIRRNNEQF
TRBV11-2	TRBJ1-5	ASSLSAVSQPQH
TRBV20-1	TRBJ2-7	SAGDTNSYEQY
TRBV12-3/TRBV12-4	TRBJ2-1	ASSRGLAGAEQF
TRBV7-9	TRBJ2-4	ASSQWGDPSGYIQY
TRBV20-1	TRBJ2-4	SASTGAVNIQY
TRBV5-1	TRBJ2-7	ASSPARDRDYEQY
TRBV6-1	TRBJ2-1	ASSSSGTSGRWSYNEQF
TRBV20-1	TRBJ1-2	SARGGVDWGYT
TRBV19	TRBJ1-1	ASADSPNTEAF
TRBV6-2/TRBV6-3	TRBJ1-1	ASSYLLSGTEAF
TRBV29-1	TRBJ2-1	TAKYSSYNEQF
TRBV5-1	TRBJ2-2	ASSLAQGANTGELF
TRBV20-1	TRBJ2-5	SATIWGRAETQY
TRBV11-1	TRBJ2-1	ASSLGSGANEQF